These T cell receptor beta chains were read from a single sample in a study of OX40 agonist ivuxolimab in advanced cancers. The protocol was immunoSEQ multiplex PCR, while the TCRdb copy is restricted to in-frame clones and leaves out a portion. Here the sample spans some 64,000 clones, roughly 83% being singletons. The sample in question was CD4+ or CD8+ T cells sorted from blood, obtained in a trial of the OX40 agonist ivuxolimab. The source of these receptors is an adult with an advanced solid tumor such as melanoma, head and neck, liver or kidney cancer. Both conserved end residues are part of each CDR3. The D gene is left open where the match is weak. Part of the rows lack a size; the others show once, few, many or a class for expanded clones.

d_call clone_size j_call v_call cdr3_aa cdr3_nt
TRBD1 NA TRBJ2-7 TRBV29-1 CSVTGTGNYEQYF TGCAGCGTCACCGGGACAGGAAACTACGAGCAGTACTTC
NA NA TRBJ2-6 TRBV5-1 CASSLWLGAGANVLTF TGCGCCAGCAGCTTGTGGCTTGGGGCTGGGGCCAACGTCCTGACTTTC
NA NA TRBJ2-5 TRBV10-3 CAIKNAAAQETQYF TGTGCCATCAAGAATGCGGCAGCACAAGAGACCCAGTACTTC
NA once TRBJ1-2 TRBV10-3 CAISGNTKDYGYTF TGTGCCATCAGTGGGAACACCAAGGACTATGGCTACACCTTC
NA NA TRBJ2-2 TRBV5-1 CASSPPGREDTGELFF TGCGCCAGCAGCCCTCCGGGCAGGGAGGACACCGGGGAGCTGTTTTTT
NA NA TRBJ1-2 TRBV19 CASSMPVYGYTF TGTGCCAGTAGTATGCCTGTGTATGGCTACACCTTC
NA NA TRBJ1-6 TRBV11-2 CASTTTINSPLHF TGTGCCAGCACTACCACTATCAATTCACCCCTCCACTTT
TRBD2 NA TRBJ2-1 TRBV10-2 CASSLAGGPAYNEQFF TGCGCCAGCAGCCTAGCGGGAGGGCCAGCCTACAATGAGCAGTTCTTC
TRBD2 NA TRBJ2-5 TRBV18 CASSHRVSGSGETQYF TGTGCCAGCTCACACCGTGTTAGCGGGAGCGGGGAGACCCAGTACTTC
TRBD2 NA TRBJ2-3 TRBV18 CASSLGLAGADTQYF TGTGCCAGCTCACTCGGGCTAGCGGGGGCAGATACGCAGTATTTT
NA NA TRBJ2-7 TRBV5-1 CASSLFSIASEQYF TGCGCCAGCAGCTTGTTTAGCATCGCGTCTGAGCAGTACTTC
NA NA TRBJ2-1 TRBV2 CASSTRSYNEQFF TGTGCCAGCAGTACTCGCTCCTACAATGAGCAGTTCTTC
TRBD1 NA TRBJ2-2 TRBV5-1 CASSPSRGLDTGELFF TGCGCCAGCAGCCCCTCCAGGGGGCTGGATACCGGGGAGCTGTTTTTT
NA NA TRBJ1-2 TRBV6-5 CASSLDSNYGYTF TGTGCCAGCAGTTTAGATAGTAACTATGGCTACACCTTC
TRBD1 NA TRBJ2-6 TRBV18 CASSPPGQGSSGANVLTF TGTGCCAGCTCACCACCGGGACAGGGAAGCTCTGGGGCCAACGTCCTGACTTTC
NA few TRBJ2-2 TRBV4-1 CARLTPFANTGELFF TGCGCCCGACTGACTCCGTTCGCGAACACCGGGGAGCTGTTTTTT
NA NA TRBJ2-5 TRBV4-2 CASSQVNRETQYF TGTGCCAGCAGCCAAGTAAACAGGGAGACCCAGTACTTC
NA many TRBJ1-3 TRBV19 CASTPRKAGNTIYF TGTGCCAGTACCCCCCGGAAGGCTGGAAACACCATATATTTT
NA few TRBJ2-3 TRBV5-1 CASSLEAGGRTDTQYF TGCGCCAGCAGCTTGGAGGCCGGGGGCCGAACAGATACGCAGTATTTT
NA NA TRBJ2-6 TRBV10-2 CASRGYRSGANVLTF TGCGCCAGCAGAGGATATCGGTCTGGGGCCAACGTCCTGACTTTC
NA NA TRBJ1-5 TRBV2 CASRDYLGGQPQHF TGTGCCAGCAGGGATTACCTAGGAGGTCAGCCCCAGCATTTT
TRBD2 NA TRBJ2-1 TRBV19 CASSKIGAGVRNEQFF TGTGCCAGTAGTAAGATAGGAGCGGGAGTAAGGAATGAGCAGTTCTTC
NA NA TRBJ2-1 TRBV11-2 CASSSGLPYNEQFF TGTGCCAGCAGCTCCGGACTACCCTACAATGAGCAGTTCTTC
NA NA TRBJ2-3 TRBV2 CASSGSPAADTDTQYF TGTGCCAGCAGTGGCTCTCCGGCCGCTGATACAGATACGCAGTATTTT
NA NA TRBJ2-3 TRBV15 CATSRGGTGTDTQYF TGTGCCACCAGCAGGGGGGGGACAGGCACAGATACGCAGTATTTT
NA NA TRBJ2-1 TRBV11-3 CASSPRGFYNEQFF TGTGCCAGCAGCCCACGCGGGTTCTACAATGAGCAGTTCTTC
NA NA TRBJ1-6 TRBV19 CASRGRYEIPLHF TGTGCCAGTCGGGGACGTTATGAGATCCCCCTCCACTTT
NA NA TRBJ2-1 TRBV18 CASSPSVSGTVKDEQFF TGTGCCAGCTCACCATCCGTATCGGGGACCGTTAAGGATGAGCAGTTCTTC
NA few TRBJ2-5 TRBV10-2 CASSDMDLYQETQYF TGCGCCAGCAGTGATATGGACCTGTACCAAGAGACCCAGTACTTC
TRBD2 NA TRBJ2-7 TRBV11-1 CASSLSISGGSEQYF TGTGCCAGCAGCTTAAGTATTAGCGGGGGCTCCGAGCAGTACTTC
NA NA TRBJ1-4 TRBV5-1 CASSLGKDEKLFF TGCGCCAGCAGCTTAGGAAAAGATGAAAAACTGTTTTTT
NA NA TRBJ2-7 TRBV5-8 CASSPTLGTFGEQYF TGTGCCAGCAGCCCCACCTTGGGGACCTTCGGGGAGCAGTACTTC
NA NA TRBJ1-1 TRBV15 CATSKAGNTEAFF TGTGCCACCAGCAAAGCAGGGAACACTGAAGCTTTCTTT
NA NA TRBJ2-7 TRBV10-3 CAISEWSGFYEQYF TGTGCCATCAGTGAGTGGTCGGGGTTCTACGAGCAGTACTTC
NA NA TRBJ1-2 TRBV7-2 CASSLDSYGYTF TGTGCCAGCAGCTTAGACAGCTATGGCTACACCTTC
TRBD2 NA TRBJ2-1 TRBV6-5 CASSYSFSGGYNEQFF TGTGCCAGCAGTTACTCGTTCAGCGGGGGGTACAATGAGCAGTTCTTC
NA few TRBJ1-1 TRBV20-1 CSEGHHTEAFF TGCAGTGAAGGGCATCACACTGAAGCTTTCTTT
NA NA TRBJ1-5 TRBV18 CASSPQGFFQPQHF TGTGCCAGCTCACCTCAGGGTTTTTTTCAGCCCCAGCATTTT
NA NA TRBJ1-4 TRBV7-9 CASSSVRGSLNEKLFF TGTGCCAGCAGCTCCGTTCGTGGCAGCCTAAATGAAAAACTGTTTTTT
NA NA TRBJ1-1 TRBV27 CASSPRGRNTEAFF TGTGCCAGCAGTCCCAGGGGACGGAACACTGAAGCTTTCTTT
TRBD1 NA TRBJ1-2 TRBV4-1 CASSVQGYGYTF TGCGCCAGCAGCGTACAGGGGTATGGCTACACCTTC
NA NA TRBJ2-7 TRBV7-3 CASSPTGVSEQYF TGTGCCAGCAGCCCCACCGGGGTCTCCGAGCAGTACTTC